One sample yielded the 9 T cell receptor beta chains listed below, sequenced in a study of OX40 agonist ivuxolimab in advanced cancers. Only in-frame clones appear in the TCRdb table, and some are missing; sequencing was by immunoSEQ multiplex PCR. Found here are more than 80,000 clones, 87% of them singletons; the top ten hold 1.4% to 1.5%. This material consisted of CD4+ or CD8+ T cells sorted from blood, taken in a trial of the OX40 agonist ivuxolimab. The source of these receptors is an adult with an advanced solid tumor such as melanoma, head and neck, liver or kidney cancer.

The chain combines TRBV5-1 with TRBJ2-5; the match to TRBD1 covers 7 bases. CDR3 size: 15 residues. Per the germline V gene, CDR1 is SGHRS and CDR2 is YFSETQ. V dropped 2 bases and J dropped 2; count of bases not matched to a gene: 6. The CDR3 nucleotides are TGCGCCAGCAGCTTTCGTCTGGGACAGCAAGAGACCCAGTACTTC. Its protein is CASSFRLGQQETQYF.

The chain uses TRBV30 and TRBJ1-1; perhaps TRBD1 as D (5 bases). The V and J ends lost 2 bases and 1 base respectively, with 14 bases between them. Germline loops: CDR1 GTSNPN, CDR2 SVGIG (reference sequence). There are 15 residues in the CDR3. The CDR3 region has the DNA TGTGCCTGGAGTTTTGGCAGGGACTGGAACACTGAAGCTTTCTTT. Translated: CAWSFGRDWNTEAFF.

This chain connects TRBV4-3 to TRBJ2-2; D is possibly TRBD2 (8 bases). With 1 base removed from V and 7 bases from J, the gap between germline ends came to 25 bases. The CDR3 spans 19 residues. CDR1 and CDR2 from the germline V gene are LGHNA and YSLEER. This CDR3 reads CASSQAALGQRGIFGELFF. For the CDR3, the DNA is TGCGCCAGCAGCCAAGCTGCCCTGGGACAGCGGGGGATTTTCGGGGAGCTGTTTTTT.

V and J are TRBV4-3 and TRBJ2-1; D may be TRBD2 (7 bases). Germline V lookup: CDR1 LGHNA, CDR2 YSLEER. The CDR3 consists of 15 residues. The V end was cut by 1 base, the J end by 6 bases, with 13 bases between. In DNA form, the CDR3 reads TGCGCCAGCAGCCAAGTTGGGGGGGCTTTCAATGAGCAGTTCTTC. As protein: CASSQVGGAFNEQFF.

V gene TRBV7-2 combines with J gene TRBJ1-2; a weak D match, TRBD1 (5 bases). The V gene lost 8 bases and the J gene lost 5 bases, with 21 bases spanning the gap. CDR3 length: 15 amino acids. Germline V gene lookup returns CDR1 SGHTA and CDR2 FQGNSA. CDR3 sequence reads: CASSSPRRQLYGYTF. In DNA form, the CDR3 reads TGTGCCAGCTCAAGCCCAAGAAGACAGCTATATGGCTACACCTTC.

The chain employs TRBV5-6 and TRBJ1-4; D call uncertain. The CDR3 spans 15 residues. CDR1 SGHDT and CDR2 YYEEEE come from the germline V gene. V dropped 3 bases and J dropped 6 bases, with 15 bases sitting between them. CDR3 coding DNA: TGTGCCAGCAGCTCCCTTTCAGGACGGGATGAAAAACTGTTTTTT. It yields the protein CASSSLSGRDEKLFF. Drawing the rest from reference TRBV5-6 and TRBJ1-4, the complete variable domain is DAGVTQSPTHLIKTRGQQVTLRCSPKSGHDTVSWYQQALGQGPQFIFQYYEEEERQRGNFPDRFSGHQFPNYSSELNVNALLLGDSALYLCASSSLSGRDEKLFFGSGTQLSVL.

The rearrangement uses TRBV10-2 and TRBJ2-7; D may be TRBD1 (6 bases). The V end lost 6 bases, the J end lost 0 bases, and 15 bases lay between the germline ends. The CDR3 sequence is 15 residues long. Per germline, CDR1 WSHSY and CDR2 SAAADI. CDR3 amino acids: CASSFRGPLSYEQYF. The CDR3 DNA follows: TGCGCCAGCAGCTTCAGGGGTCCCCTCTCCTACGAGCAGTACTTC.

The chain links TRBV5-6 to TRBJ1-5, with 8 nucleotides matching TRBD1. There are 15 residues in the CDR3. Germline V CDR1 and CDR2: SGHDT, YYEEEE. The V and J ends lost 4 bases and 4 bases, in that order; junction bases with no gene match: 7. The CDR3 reads CASSLWTGRNQPQHF. For the CDR3, the DNA is TGTGCCAGCAGCCTCTGGACAGGGAGGAATCAGCCCCAGCATTTT. The variable domain in full, with the rest retrieved from reference TRBV5-6 and TRBJ1-5, is DAGVTQSPTHLIKTRGQQVTLRCSPKSGHDTVSWYQQALGQGPQFIFQYYEEEERQRGNFPDRFSGHQFPNYSSELNVNALLLGDSALYLCASSLWTGRNQPQHFGDGTRLSIL.

V and J are TRBV28 and TRBJ1-4; TRBD1 aligns across 9 bases. V trimming: 3 bases; J trimming: 8 bases; junction bases outside the gene matches: 10. The CDR3 length is 16 residues. Germline CDR1 and CDR2: MDHEN and SYDVKM. The CDR3 loop reads CASSFPSGTGKEKLFF. The CDR3 coding sequence is TGTGCCAGCAGTTTTCCCTCCGGGACAGGGAAGGAAAAACTGTTTTTT.